The following is a T cell receptor beta chain sequence with its context. The antigen is not known. This specimen comes from a study of T cells expressing NK-cell markers. This CDR3 is 15 amino acids long. Germline lookup yields CDR1 SEHNR and CDR2 FQNEAQ (reference sequence). Study findings and constraints: Of the CD8+ T cells in more than five donors, roughly 1.0-7.5% belonged to dominant NKG2C+ clonotypes.

With UMIs, 5'RACE template switching was used to make TCR beta cDNA. TCRdb re-called the 5' RACE reads, yielding one record per CDR3 amino acid sequence without DNA. This repertoire includes 140,000 to 150,000 distinct CDR3 sequences. The rearrangement uses TRBV7-9 and TRBJ2-1; the TRBD2 assignment by TCRdb is unverifiable without DNA. The specimen sequenced was blood T cells: a sorted CD56 or NKG2C T cell subset, CD4+ or CD8+ T cells, or bulk PBMC T cells (not recorded which). This TCR was sampled from a man aged 18 to 35 in good health. The CDR3 loop reads CASSLPGLPSHEQFF.